What follows is one TCR beta chain and its context. The data were obtained in a study of blood T cell repertoires in COVID-19. Study as a whole: Samples taken during acute and convalescent COVID-19 were collected in the United States, Italy and Spain. PBMCs, B-cell-depleted T cells, or T cells were the source of the cDNA or gDNA that made up the material.

This CDR3 is 14 amino acids long. V dropped 5 bases and J dropped 2; count of bases not matched to a gene: 3. CDR1 and CDR2 from the germline V gene are MNHEY and SMNVEV (reference sequence). Produced via immunoSEQ multiplex PCR; TCRdb's table is partial and in-frame only. Of about 120,000 clones in the sample, around 86% were seen once. Sequenced material: peripheral blood. The sequence was collected from a man older than 75 with acute or convalescent COVID-19. The chain recombines TRBV27 with TRBJ2-1, with 7 bases identical to TRBD2. The CDR3 DNA is TGTGCCAGCAGTCCTCGGGGGGCCTACAATGAGCAGTTCTTC. Protein: CASSPRGAYNEQFF.